Below, 18 T cell receptor beta chains from the same sample are listed, as sequenced in a study of cytomegalovirus exposure and HLA in healthy donors. The PCR ran on 60 Vbeta and 13 Jbeta primers. Repertoires were generated with immunoSEQ multiplex PCR, while TCRdb's copy carries only in-frame clones and drops some. Of some 150,000 clones in the sample, about 75% were seen once. The specimen sequenced was PBMCs. The receptor set was obtained from a middle-aged woman in good health and CMV-seronegative.

The chain couples TRBV25-1 to TRBJ1-2; TRBD1 might be the D (6 bases). The V gene's germline CDR1 is MGHDK and CDR2 SYGVNS. The V end lost 1 base, the J end lost 4 bases, and 16 bases lay between the germline ends. There are 16 residues in the CDR3. The CDR3 DNA is TGTGCCAGCAGTGAATGGCGGACAGAAGATCTCTATGGCTACACCTTC. Amino acids: CASSEWRTEDLYGYTF.

The chain links TRBV5-1 to TRBJ1-2; D is unclear. There are 14 residues in the CDR3. Germline CDR1 and CDR2: SGHRS and YFSETQ. With 1 base removed from V and 0 bases from J, the gap between germline ends came to 7 bases. CDR3 in amino acids: CASSLSIANYGYTF. The CDR3 nucleotides read TGCGCCAGCAGCTTGTCCATAGCTAACTATGGCTACACCTTC.

The CDR3 region is CASSFAGSQPQHF. In nucleotides, the CDR3 is TGTGCCAGCAGCTTTGCGGGATCCCAGCCCCAGCATTTT. V usage is TRBV7-9 and J usage is TRBJ1-5; D remains ambiguous. Trimming cost V 3 bases and J 7 bases, with 10 bases left between them. CDR1 and CDR2 (germline): SEHNR, FQNEAQ (reference sequence). The CDR3 consists of 13 residues.

The chain uses TRBV19 and TRBJ1-5; D might be TRBD1 (6 bases). The CDR3 runs 15 residues. The germline V gene has CDR1 LNHDA and CDR2 SQIVND (reference sequence). V lost 8 bases to trimming and J lost 2 bases, with 16 bases between them. The CDR3 sequence: CASGQQGRGNQPQHF. DNA of the CDR3: TGTGCCAGTGGCCAACAGGGTCGGGGCAATCAGCCCCAGCATTTT.

This chain connects TRBV5-4 to TRBJ1-6; TRBD1 might be the D (6 bases). This CDR3 is built from 15 residues. Per germline, CDR1 SGHNT and CDR2 YYREEE (reference sequence). Trimming took off 4 bases at V and 6 bases at J, with 14 bases between the two ends. The CDR3, as DNA: TGTGCCAGCAGCGGCAGACAGGACTTTAATTCACCCCTCCACTTT. Amino acid sequence: CASSGRQDFNSPLHF.

The rearrangement joins TRBV10-1 to TRBJ2-1; TRBD2 agrees at 11 bases. CDR3 length: 16 amino acids. V was clipped by 0 bases and J by 8 bases; unmatched bases: 6. Germline assignment: CDR1 WNHNN and CDR2 SYGVQD (reference sequence). The CDR3 protein is CASSESSGGVSDEQFF. The DNA for the CDR3 is TGCGCCAGCAGTGAGTCTAGCGGGGGGGTTTCGGATGAGCAGTTCTTC.

The V call is TRBV19, the J call TRBJ1-1; D gene unclear. V was clipped by 1 base and J by 11 bases, with 17 bases between them. The CDR3 is 14 residues long. Germline assignment: CDR1 LNHDA and CDR2 SQIVND (reference sequence). CDR3 sequence (DNA): TGTGCCAGTAGTATAGGAGGGATCGGTAGCAGGGCTTTCTTT. This encodes CASSIGGIGSRAFF.

The genes are TRBV18 and TRBJ1-1, with 7 bases matching TRBD1. Germline CDR1 and CDR2: KGHSH and LQKENI. After removal of 5 bases from V and 4 bases from J, the junction contained 7 bases not matched to a gene. This CDR3 has 14 amino acids. The CDR3 DNA reads TGTGCCAGCTCAGAGGGGGCGCCGGGCACTGAAGCTTTCTTT. This translates into CASSEGAPGTEAFF. The full variable domain, in which reference TRBV18 and TRBJ1-1 provide the parts outside the CDR3, is NAGVMQNPRHLVRRRGQEARLRCSPMKGHSHVYWYRQLPEEGLKFMVYLQKENIIDESGMPKERFSAEFPKEGPSILRIQQVVRGDSAAYFCASSEGAPGTEAFFGQGTRLTVV.

The CDR3: CASSKLADQETQYF. The CDR3 region has the DNA TGTGCCAGCAGCAAACTAGCGGACCAAGAGACCCAGTACTTC. The chain uses TRBV7-9 and TRBJ2-5; 8 nucleotides agree with TRBD2. The CDR3 runs to 14 residues. With 5 bases clipped from V and 0 bases from J, the junction kept 2 bases outside the gene matches. The germline V gene has CDR1 SEHNR and CDR2 FQNEAQ (reference sequence).

The rearrangement uses TRBV19 and TRBJ2-5; no clear D gene. The germline V and J ends were trimmed by 5 bases and 2 bases, with 27 bases remaining between them. The CDR3 extends over 19 amino acids. The germline V gene encodes CDR1 LNHDA and CDR2 SQIVND (reference sequence). CDR3 sequence: CASSPSFLTAVPQQETQYF. The CDR3 DNA reads TGTGCCAGTAGTCCCTCTTTTCTTACCGCCGTACCCCAGCAAGAGACCCAGTACTTC.

This sequence joins TRBV4-3 and TRBJ2-4; TRBD2 matches at 11 bases. The trim removed 0 bases at V and 1 base at J, leaving 11 bases unmatched. This CDR3 comprises 20 residues. Germline lookup yields CDR1 LGHNA and CDR2 YSLEER. The CDR3 loop reads CASSQDLAGGTFGAKNIQYF. CDR3 in DNA: TGCGCCAGCAGCCAAGACCTAGCGGGGGGAACCTTCGGGGCCAAAAACATTCAGTACTTC.

Turning to this clone: Within the sample, other DNA sequences also encode this same CDR3. This chain joins TRBV6-5 and TRBJ1-1; D remains ambiguous. Germline V lookup: CDR1 MNHEY, CDR2 SVGAGI. V gave up 0 bases and J gave up 0 bases, with 5 bases separating them. The CDR3 is 14 residues long. DNA of the CDR3: TGTGCCAGCAGTTACTCCCCTATGAACACTGAAGCTTTCTTT. Protein sequence: CASSYSPMNTEAFF.

The chain uses TRBV6-1 and TRBJ2-3; 9 bases are a match to TRBD1. Losses at the gene ends were 6 bases for V and 3 bases for J; bases not matched to a gene: 7. Germline assignment: CDR1 MNHNS and CDR2 SASEGT. The CDR3 consists of 15 residues. The DNA of the CDR3 is TGTGCCAGCAGACCTATTGACAGGGGGACAGATACGCAGTATTTT. Its protein is CASRPIDRGTDTQYF.

This clone was seen a handful of times. The V call is TRBV6-1, the J call TRBJ1-4, with a tentative D call TRBD1 (5 bases). Germline lookup yields CDR1 MNHNS and CDR2 SASEGT. V was shortened by 8 bases and J by 6 bases, with 13 bases between the two germline ends. This CDR3 region has 13 residues. The CDR3 region is CASSWVGDEKLFF. DNA of the CDR3: TGTGCCAGCTCGTGGGTAGGGGATGAAAAACTGTTTTTT.

The chain recombines TRBV9 with TRBJ2-1; D possibly corresponds to TRBD1 (5 bases). V was pared by 4 bases and J by 4 bases, with 12 bases between. This CDR3 has 14 residues. CDR1 and CDR2 from the germline V gene are SGDLS and YYNGEE. CDR3 sequence: CASSPRTGYNEQFF. The CDR3 nucleotides read TGTGCCAGCAGCCCCCGAACAGGATACAATGAGCAGTTCTTC.

The chain joins TRBV5-1 to TRBJ1-6, with 9 positions matching TRBD1. This CDR3 has 13 residues. The V gene end was trimmed by 8 bases and the J gene end by 9 bases; junction bases not matched to a gene: 6. Germline values: CDR1 SGHRS, CDR2 YFSETQ. CDR3 coding DNA: TGCGCCAGGAACAGGGGGCCGTGTTCACCCCTCCACTTT. As protein: CARNRGPCSPLHF.

The table lists this clone with a few counts. J is TRBJ1-1 and V is TRBV4-1; 8 bases are shared with TRBD1. The CDR3 consists of 15 residues. In germline, CDR1 is MGHRA, CDR2 YSYEKL. The trim removed 1 base at V and 3 bases at J, leaving 4 bases unmatched. The CDR3 region has the DNA TGCGCCAGCAGCCAAGTAGTGGGACAGGACACTGAAGCTTTCTTT. Translation: CASSQVVGQDTEAFF.

The chain has TRBV25-1 and TRBJ2-7; D remains unclear. Germline V gene data show CDR1 as MGHDK and CDR2 as SYGVNS. CDR3 length equals 14 residues. V lost 1 base to trimming and J lost 6 bases, with 13 bases between them. CDR3 coding DNA: TGTGCCAGCAGTGAATCGTGGGCGAACAGCGAGCAGTACTTC. Translating gives CASSESWANSEQYF.